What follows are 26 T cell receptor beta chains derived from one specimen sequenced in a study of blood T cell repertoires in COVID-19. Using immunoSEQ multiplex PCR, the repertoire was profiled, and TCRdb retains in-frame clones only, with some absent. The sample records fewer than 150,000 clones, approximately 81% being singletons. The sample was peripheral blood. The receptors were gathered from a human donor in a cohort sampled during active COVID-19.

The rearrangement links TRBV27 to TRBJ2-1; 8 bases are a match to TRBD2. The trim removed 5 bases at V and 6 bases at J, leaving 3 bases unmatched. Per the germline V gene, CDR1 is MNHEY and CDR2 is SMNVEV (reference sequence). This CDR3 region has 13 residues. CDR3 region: CASSQGLGNEQFF. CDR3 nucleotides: TGTGCCAGCAGTCAGGGACTAGGCAATGAGCAGTTCTTC.

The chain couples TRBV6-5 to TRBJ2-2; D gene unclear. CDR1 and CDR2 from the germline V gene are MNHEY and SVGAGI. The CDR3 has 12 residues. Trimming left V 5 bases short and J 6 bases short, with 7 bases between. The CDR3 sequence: CASSRYSGELFF. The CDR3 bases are TGTGCCAGCAGTCGTTACTCCGGGGAGCTGTTTTTT.

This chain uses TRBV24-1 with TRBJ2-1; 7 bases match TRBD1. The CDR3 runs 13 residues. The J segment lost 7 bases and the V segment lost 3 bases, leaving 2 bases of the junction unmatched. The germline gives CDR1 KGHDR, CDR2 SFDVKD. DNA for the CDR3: TGTGCCACCAGTGATCTACAGGGGAATGAGCAGTTCTTC. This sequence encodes CATSDLQGNEQFF.

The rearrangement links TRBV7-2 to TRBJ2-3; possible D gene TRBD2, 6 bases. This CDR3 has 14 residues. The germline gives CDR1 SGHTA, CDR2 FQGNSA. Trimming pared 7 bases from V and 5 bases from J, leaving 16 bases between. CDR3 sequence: CASTTWSGLDTQYF. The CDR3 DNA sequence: TGTGCCAGCACCACTTGGAGCGGGTTAGATACGCAGTATTTT. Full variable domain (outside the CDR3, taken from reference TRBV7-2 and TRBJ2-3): GAGVSQSPSNKVTEKGKDVELRCDPISGHTALYWYRQSLGQGLEFLIYFQGNSAPDKSGLPSDRFSAERTGGSVSTLTIQRTQQEDSAVYLCASTTWSGLDTQYFGPGTRLTVL.

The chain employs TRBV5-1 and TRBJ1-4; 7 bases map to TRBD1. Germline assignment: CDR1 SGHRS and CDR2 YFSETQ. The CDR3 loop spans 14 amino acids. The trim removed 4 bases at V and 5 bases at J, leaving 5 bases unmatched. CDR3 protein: CASSVPGQNEKLFF. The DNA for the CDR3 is TGCGCCAGCAGCGTTCCGGGACAGAATGAAAAACTGTTTTTT.

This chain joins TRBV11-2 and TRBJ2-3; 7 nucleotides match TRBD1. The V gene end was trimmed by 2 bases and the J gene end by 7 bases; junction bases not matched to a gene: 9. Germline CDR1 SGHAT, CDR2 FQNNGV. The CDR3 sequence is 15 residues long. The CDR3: CASSLRGPPMNTQYF. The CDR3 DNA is TGTGCCAGCAGCTTAAGGGGGCCCCCTATGAATACGCAGTATTTT.

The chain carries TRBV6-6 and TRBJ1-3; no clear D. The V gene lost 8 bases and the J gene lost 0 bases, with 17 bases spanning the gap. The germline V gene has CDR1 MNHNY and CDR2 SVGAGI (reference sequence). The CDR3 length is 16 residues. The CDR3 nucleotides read TGTGCCAGCGTCACCTTCTTACTGAGCTCTGGAAACACCATATATTTT. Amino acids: CASVTFLLSSGNTIYF.

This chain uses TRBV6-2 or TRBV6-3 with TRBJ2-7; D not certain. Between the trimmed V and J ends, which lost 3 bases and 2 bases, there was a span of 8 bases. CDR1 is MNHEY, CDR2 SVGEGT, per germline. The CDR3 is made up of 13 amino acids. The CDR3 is CASSYQVAYEQYF. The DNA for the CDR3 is TGTGCCAGCAGTTATCAGGTAGCCTACGAGCAGTACTTC.

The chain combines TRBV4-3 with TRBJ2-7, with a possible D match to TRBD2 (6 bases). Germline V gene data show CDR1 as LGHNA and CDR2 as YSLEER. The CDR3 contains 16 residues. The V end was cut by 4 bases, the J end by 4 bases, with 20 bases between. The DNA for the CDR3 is TGCGCCAGCAGCCGATGGGGTCCTTCCGGGGGTTACGAGCAGTACTTC. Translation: CASSRWGPSGGYEQYF.

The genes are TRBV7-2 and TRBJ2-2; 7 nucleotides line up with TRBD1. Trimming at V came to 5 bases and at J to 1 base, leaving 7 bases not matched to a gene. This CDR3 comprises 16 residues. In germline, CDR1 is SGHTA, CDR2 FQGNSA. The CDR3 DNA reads TGTGCCAGCAGCACTAGGACAGGTCTGAACACCGGGGAGCTGTTTTTT. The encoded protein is CASSTRTGLNTGELFF.

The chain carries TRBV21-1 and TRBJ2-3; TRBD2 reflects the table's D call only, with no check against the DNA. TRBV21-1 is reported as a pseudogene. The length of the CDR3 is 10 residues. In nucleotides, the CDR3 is TGTGCCAGCGGCGGAGATACGCAGTATTTT. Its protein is CASGGDTQYF.

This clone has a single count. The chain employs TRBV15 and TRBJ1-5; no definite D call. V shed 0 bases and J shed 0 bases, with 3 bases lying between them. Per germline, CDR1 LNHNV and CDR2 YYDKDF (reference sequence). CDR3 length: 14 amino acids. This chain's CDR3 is CATSRDHSNQPQHF. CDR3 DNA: TGTGCCACCAGCAGAGATCATAGCAATCAGCCCCAGCATTTT.

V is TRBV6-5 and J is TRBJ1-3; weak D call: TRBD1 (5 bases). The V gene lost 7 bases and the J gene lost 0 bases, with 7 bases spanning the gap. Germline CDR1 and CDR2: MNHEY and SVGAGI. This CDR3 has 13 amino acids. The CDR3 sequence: CASKGFSGNTIYF. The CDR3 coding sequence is TGTGCCAGCAAGGGGTTCTCTGGAAACACCATATATTTT.

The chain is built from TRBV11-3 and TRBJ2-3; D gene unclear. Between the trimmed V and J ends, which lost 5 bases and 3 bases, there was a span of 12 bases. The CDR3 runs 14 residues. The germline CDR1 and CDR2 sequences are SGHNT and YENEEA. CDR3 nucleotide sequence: TGTGCCAGCAGCAACCGGAGCATAACAGATACGCAGTATTTT. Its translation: CASSNRSITDTQYF.

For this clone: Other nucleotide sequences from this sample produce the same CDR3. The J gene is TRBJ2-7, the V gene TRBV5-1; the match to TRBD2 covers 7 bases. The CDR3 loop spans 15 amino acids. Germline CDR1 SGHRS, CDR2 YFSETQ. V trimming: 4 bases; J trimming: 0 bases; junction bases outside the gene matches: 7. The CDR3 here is CASSLSGGSSYEQYF. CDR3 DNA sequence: TGCGCCAGCAGCCTAAGCGGCGGGAGCTCCTACGAGCAGTACTTC.

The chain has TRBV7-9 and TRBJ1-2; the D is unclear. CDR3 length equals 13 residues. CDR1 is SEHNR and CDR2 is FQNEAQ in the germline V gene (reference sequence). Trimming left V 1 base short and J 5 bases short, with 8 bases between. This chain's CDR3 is CASSLVAGYGYTF. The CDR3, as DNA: TGTGCCAGCAGCTTAGTGGCGGGATATGGCTACACCTTC.

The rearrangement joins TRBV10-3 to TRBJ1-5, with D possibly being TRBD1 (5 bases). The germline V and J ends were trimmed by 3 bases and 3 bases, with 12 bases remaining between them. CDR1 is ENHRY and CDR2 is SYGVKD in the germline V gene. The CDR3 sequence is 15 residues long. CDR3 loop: CAISEQVSINQPQHF. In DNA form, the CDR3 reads TGTGCCATCAGTGAACAGGTATCAATCAATCAGCCCCAGCATTTT.

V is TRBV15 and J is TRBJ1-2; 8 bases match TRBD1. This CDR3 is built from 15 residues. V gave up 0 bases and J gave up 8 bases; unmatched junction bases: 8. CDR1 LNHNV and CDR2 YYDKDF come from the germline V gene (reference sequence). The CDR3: CATSRDGQGAVGYTF. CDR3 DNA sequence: TGTGCCACCAGCAGAGATGGGCAGGGGGCGGTCGGCTACACCTTC.

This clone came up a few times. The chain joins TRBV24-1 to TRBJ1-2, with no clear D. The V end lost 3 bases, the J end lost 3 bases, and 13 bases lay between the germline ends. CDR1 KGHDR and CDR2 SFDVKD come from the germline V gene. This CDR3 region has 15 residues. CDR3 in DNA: TGTGCCACCAGTGATCCCGGCCACGGAGACTATGGCTACACCTTC. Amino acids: CATSDPGHGDYGYTF.

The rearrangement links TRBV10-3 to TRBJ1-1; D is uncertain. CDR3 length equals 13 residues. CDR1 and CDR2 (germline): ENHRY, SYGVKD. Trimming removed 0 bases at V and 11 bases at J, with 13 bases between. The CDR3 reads CAISESGGGRAFF. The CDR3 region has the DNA TGTGCCATCAGTGAGTCAGGAGGCGGGCGGGCTTTCTTT.

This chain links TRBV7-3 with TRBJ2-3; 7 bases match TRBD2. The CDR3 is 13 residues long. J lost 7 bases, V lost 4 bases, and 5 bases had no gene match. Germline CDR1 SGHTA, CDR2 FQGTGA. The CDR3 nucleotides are TGTGCCAGCAGCTCCTCAGGGACTAATACGCAGTATTTT. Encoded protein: CASSSSGTNTQYF.

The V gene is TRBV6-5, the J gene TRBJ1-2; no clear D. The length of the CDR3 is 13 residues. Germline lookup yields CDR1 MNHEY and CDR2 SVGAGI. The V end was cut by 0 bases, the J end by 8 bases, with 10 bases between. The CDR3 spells CASSYSAARGYTF. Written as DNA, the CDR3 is TGTGCCAGCAGTTACTCGGCGGCCCGGGGCTACACCTTC.

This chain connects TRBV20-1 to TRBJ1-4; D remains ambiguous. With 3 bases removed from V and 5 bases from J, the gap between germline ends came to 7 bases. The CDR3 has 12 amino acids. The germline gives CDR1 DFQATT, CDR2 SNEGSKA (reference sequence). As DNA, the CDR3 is TGCAGTGCTAGTCGTCTAAATGAAAAACTGTTTTTT. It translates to CSASRLNEKLFF.

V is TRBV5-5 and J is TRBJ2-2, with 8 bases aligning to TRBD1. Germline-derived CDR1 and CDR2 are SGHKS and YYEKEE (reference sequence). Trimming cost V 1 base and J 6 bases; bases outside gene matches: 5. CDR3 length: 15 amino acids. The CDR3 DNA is TGTGCCAGCAGCTTGACAGGGGGGTCATCCGGGGAGCTGTTTTTT. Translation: CASSLTGGSSGELFF.

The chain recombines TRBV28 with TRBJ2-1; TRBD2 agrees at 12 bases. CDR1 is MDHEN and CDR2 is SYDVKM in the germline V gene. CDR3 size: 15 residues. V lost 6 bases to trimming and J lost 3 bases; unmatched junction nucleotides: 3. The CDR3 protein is CASRPLAGGYNEQFF. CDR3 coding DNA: TGTGCCAGCAGGCCACTAGCGGGGGGCTACAATGAGCAGTTCTTC.

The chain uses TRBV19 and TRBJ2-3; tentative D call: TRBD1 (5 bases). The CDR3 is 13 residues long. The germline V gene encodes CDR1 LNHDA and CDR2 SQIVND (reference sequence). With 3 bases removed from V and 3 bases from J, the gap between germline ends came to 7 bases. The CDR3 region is CASSIYRTDTQYF. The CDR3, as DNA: TGTGCCAGTAGTATTTACAGGACAGATACGCAGTATTTT.